Each of the 25 T cell receptor beta chains below was sequenced from the same sample in a study of CD8 T cells in Susac syndrome. An input of roughly 0.45 to 1 ug of RNA was subjected to reverse transcription using random hexamers. TCRdb ran MiXCR on the immunoSEQ multiplex PCR reads and lists one entry per CDR3 protein. The sample has some 200,000 distinct CDR3 sequences; 92% are singletons. The sample comprised CD8+ T cells from PBMCs. The receptor source for this set is a human donor with multiple sclerosis.

This clonotype was recorded only once. This chain uses TRBV29-1 with TRBJ2-1; D perhaps matches TRBD2 (6 bases). CDR3 length: 13 residues. Trimming cost V 4 bases and J 2 bases, with 9 bases left between them. Germline V gives CDR1 SQVTM, CDR2 ANQGSEA. The CDR3 DNA reads as TGCAGCGTTGTGCCGGGGGCCTACAATGAGCAGTTCTTC. Translated, it gives CSVVPGAYNEQFF.

V gene TRBV11-3 combines with J gene TRBJ2-1, with 9 bases fitting TRBD2. The CDR3 extends over 16 amino acids. CDR1 is SGHNT, CDR2 YENEEA, per germline. Trimming took 0 bases from V and 6 from J; bases not matched to a gene: 6. The CDR3 region has the DNA TGTGCCAGCAGCTTAGAGAGTAGCGGGAGCGTCAATGAGCAGTTCTTC. It yields the protein CASSLESSGSVNEQFF.

The rearrangement uses TRBV5-8 and TRBJ2-7; TRBD1 aligns across 11 bases. V lost 3 bases, J lost 0 bases, and 5 bases stayed unmatched. Germline V gives CDR1 SGHTS, CDR2 YDEGEE. CDR3 length: 16 amino acids. As DNA, the CDR3 is TGTGCCAGCAGCTCCCCGGACAGGGGGCTCTCCTACGAGCAGTACTTC. It codes for CASSSPDRGLSYEQYF.

The chain links TRBV19 to TRBJ2-1, with 7 bases fitting TRBD1. Germline loops: CDR1 LNHDA, CDR2 SQIVND (reference sequence). This CDR3 comprises 16 residues. V lost 2 bases to trimming and J lost 3 bases; unmatched junction nucleotides: 7. Here the CDR3 reads CASSIFLRTGYNEQFF. The CDR3 DNA follows: TGTGCCAGTAGTATATTCCTGAGGACAGGCTACAATGAGCAGTTCTTC. Based on the CDR3 plus reference TRBV19 and TRBJ2-1, the full variable domain is DGGITQSPKYLFRKEGQNVTLSCEQNLNHDAMYWYRQDPGQGLRLIYYSQIVNDFQKGDIAEGYSVSREKKESFPLTVTSAQKNPTAFYLCASSIFLRTGYNEQFFGPGTRLTVL.

This clonotype has only one observation. The chain combines TRBV20-1 with TRBJ2-3, with D uncertain. Germline V gives CDR1 DFQATT, CDR2 SNEGSKA (reference sequence). V dropped 6 bases and J dropped 0 bases, with 10 bases sitting between them. This CDR3 has 13 amino acids. The CDR3 sequence: CSAVHISTDTQYF. In DNA form, the CDR3 reads TGCAGTGCCGTCCACATCAGCACAGATACGCAGTATTTT.

The chain employs TRBV7-9 and TRBJ1-1; 11 nucleotides match TRBD1. CDR1 and CDR2 from the germline V gene are SEHNR and FQNEAQ (reference sequence). With 6 bases clipped from V and 6 bases from J, the junction kept 3 bases outside the gene matches. The CDR3 is 13 amino acids. The chain's CDR3 is CASRGQGGPEAFF. CDR3 nucleotides: TGTGCCAGCAGGGGACAGGGGGGACCTGAAGCTTTCTTT. The variable domain in full, completed from reference TRBV7-9 and TRBJ1-1, reads DTGVSQNPRHKITKRGQNVTFRCDPISEHNRLYWYRQTLGQGPEFLTYFQNEAQLEKSRLLSDRFSAERPKGSFSTLEIQRTEQGDSAMYLCASRGQGGPEAFFGQGTRLTVV.

This chain connects TRBV5-1 to TRBJ2-5; 7 nucleotides agree with TRBD1. There are 15 residues in the CDR3. Germline CDR1 reads SGHRS; CDR2 reads YFSETQ. Trimming removed 4 bases from V and 5 bases from J; junction bases left unmatched: 11. The CDR3, as DNA: TGCGCCAGCAGCCCTGGGGACAGCTTCAAGGAGACCCAGTACTTC. Its translation: CASSPGDSFKETQYF.

The count of this clonotype is one. J is TRBJ1-5 and V is TRBV6-1, with 10 nucleotides matching TRBD1. The CDR3 loop spans 14 amino acids. Germline V CDR1 and CDR2: MNHNS, SASEGT. Trimming at V came to 5 bases and at J to 5 bases, leaving 3 bases not matched to a gene. The CDR3 sequence is CASSTGQGHQPQHF. Here the CDR3 DNA reads TGTGCCAGCAGTACGGGACAGGGGCATCAGCCCCAGCATTTT.

The J gene is TRBJ2-3, the V gene TRBV7-2; 9 bases fit TRBD2. Germline V lookup: CDR1 SGHTA, CDR2 FQGNSA. The CDR3 spans 16 residues. J gave up 6 bases and V 3 bases, and 10 bases lay outside the gene matches. CDR3 loop: CASSLLLAGARDTQYF. CDR3 in DNA: TGTGCCAGCAGCTTGTTACTAGCGGGTGCGAGGGATACGCAGTATTTT. The entire variable domain, with the rest obtained from reference TRBV7-2 and TRBJ2-3, is as follows: GAGVSQSPSNKVTEKGKDVELRCDPISGHTALYWYRQSLGQGLEFLIYFQGNSAPDKSGLPSDRFSAERTGGSVSTLTIQRTQQEDSAVYLCASSLLLAGARDTQYFGPGTRLTVL.

As regards this clonotype: Compared with germline, one end of the junction differs, possibly owing to a read error. CDR3 DNA: TGCGGAGGGGGGACAGGCACTTTGGAGGGGGCCAACGTCCTGACTTTC. This gives the protein CGGGTGTLEGANVLTF. This chain links TRBV7-8 with TRBJ2-6, with 8 bases matching TRBD1. Germline V gives CDR1 SGHVS, CDR2 FQNEAQ. CDR3 length: 16 amino acids.

As DNA, the CDR3 is TGTGCCAGCACCTATATAACGGGCGGGGGACACACCGGGGAGCTGTTTTTT. Its translation: CASTYITGGGHTGELFF. The chain carries TRBV13 and TRBJ2-2; 7 bases map to TRBD2. The CDR3 consists of 17 residues. The V gene end was trimmed by 7 bases and the J gene end by 3 bases; junction bases not matched to a gene: 14. Looked up from germline, CDR1 is PRHDT and CDR2 is FYEKMQ (reference sequence).

The chain joins TRBV27 to TRBJ1-2; D possibly corresponds to TRBD1 (5 bases). CDR1 and CDR2 (germline): MNHEY, SMNVEV (reference sequence). V was pared by 2 bases and J by 8 bases, with 12 bases between. The CDR3 is made up of 13 amino acids. CDR3 loop: CASSLGQGVGYTF. Written as DNA, the CDR3 is TGTGCCAGCAGTTTAGGGCAGGGAGTAGGCTACACCTTC.

This clonotype is a singleton in its sample. J is TRBJ2-5 and V is TRBV12-3 or TRBV12-4; D remains ambiguous. The ends were cut back, 4 bases at V and 4 bases at J, with 16 bases in the middle. The length of the CDR3 is 15 residues. For the CDR3, the DNA is TGTGCCAGCAGTTCCGGGTTTGGAACGGGAGAGACCCAGTACTTC. This translates into CASSSGFGTGETQYF.

This clonotype has more than one count but fewer than ten. The chain is built from TRBV5-8 and TRBJ2-3; 11 bases line up with TRBD2. J was trimmed by 2 bases and V by 5 bases; bases with no gene match: 4. CDR1 is SGHTS and CDR2 is YDEGEE in the germline V gene. This CDR3 contains 15 residues. The CDR3 DNA reads as TGTGCCAGCAGTTTTAGCGGGAGGGCCACAGATACGCAGTATTTT. Protein: CASSFSGRATDTQYF.

The chain uses TRBV4-3 and TRBJ2-1; tentatively, D is TRBD2 (5 bases). CDR1 and CDR2 from the germline V gene are LGHNA and YSLEER. The CDR3 contains 14 residues. Trimming took 1 base from V and 8 from J, leaving 12 bases between them. Here the CDR3 DNA reads TGCGCCAGCAGCCAAGTACGTTCGGAGGATGAGCAGTTCTTC. It translates to CASSQVRSEDEQFF.

The rearrangement links TRBV5-6 to TRBJ1-1; D perhaps matches TRBD1 (6 bases). Germline CDR1 is SGHDT and CDR2 is YYEEEE. CDR3 size: 12 residues. V shed 0 bases and J shed 11 bases, with 11 bases lying between them. CDR3 in DNA: TGTGCCAGCAGCTTGGTGGGGGCAACGGCTTTCTTT. Translated: CASSLVGATAFF.

The chain recombines TRBV5-1 with TRBJ2-5; no clear D. This CDR3 has 13 residues. Trimming removed 4 bases from V and 0 bases from J, with 7 bases in between. Germline V lookup: CDR1 SGHRS, CDR2 YFSETQ. This CDR3 reads CASSLSHQETQYF. As DNA, the CDR3 is TGCGCCAGCAGCCTATCTCACCAAGAGACCCAGTACTTC.

The gene calls are TRBV15 and TRBJ2-5; tentative D call: TRBD1 (5 bases). Germline assignment: CDR1 LNHNV and CDR2 YYDKDF (reference sequence). There are 14 residues in the CDR3. Trimming removed 1 base at V and 5 bases at J, with 11 bases between. This CDR3 reads CATSRAAGPETQYF. The DNA for the CDR3 is TGTGCCACCAGCAGAGCCGCAGGGCCGGAGACCCAGTACTTC.

The CDR3, as DNA: TGTGCCAGCAGCCCGGTTTCTGCGGGGGACGGTGAGCAGTTCTTC. Protein: CASSPVSAGDGEQFF. The V gene is TRBV7-9, the J gene TRBJ2-1, with 7 bases aligning to TRBD2. Germline CDR1 is SEHNR and CDR2 is FQNEAQ (reference sequence). Trimming removed 5 bases from V and 9 bases from J; junction bases left unmatched: 13. The CDR3 contains 15 residues. Full variable domain (rest looked up from reference TRBV7-9 and TRBJ2-1): DTGVSQNPRHKITKRGQNVTFRCDPISEHNRLYWYRQTLGQGPEFLTYFQNEAQLEKSRLLSDRFSAERPKGSFSTLEIQRTEQGDSAMYLCASSPVSAGDGEQFFGPGTRLTVL.

In this sample, this clonotype turned up once. The J gene is TRBJ1-5, the V gene TRBV12-3 or TRBV12-4; D is undetermined. V lost 4 bases and J 2 bases, leaving 9 bases between the germline ends. The CDR3 spans 14 residues. The CDR3, as DNA: TGTGCCAGCAGTTCCCCCTTGGGCAATCAGCCCCAGCATTTT. It is translated as CASSSPLGNQPQHF.

There are a few counts of this clonotype. J is TRBJ2-5 and V is TRBV5-6; TRBD1 or TRBD2 may be the D gene (5 bases each). Germline V gene lookup returns CDR1 SGHDT and CDR2 YYEEEE. This CDR3 region has 16 residues. Trimming pared 2 bases from V and 5 bases from J, leaving 19 bases between. CDR3 in amino acids: CASSLVNGADWETQYF. The CDR3 DNA sequence: TGTGCCAGCAGCTTAGTAAACGGGGCCGATTGGGAGACCCAGTACTTC.

The V and J genes are TRBV29-1 and TRBJ1-2; D gene unclear. Germline V lookup: CDR1 SQVTM, CDR2 ANQGSEA. The CDR3 extends over 11 amino acids. V was shortened by 4 bases and J by 4 bases, with 7 bases between the two germline ends. The CDR3: CSVGAGYGYTF. CDR3 DNA sequence: TGCAGCGTTGGGGCAGGCTATGGCTACACCTTC.

The chain is built from TRBV12-3 or TRBV12-4 and TRBJ1-4; no definite D call. This CDR3 contains 11 residues. The V end was cut by 4 bases, the J end by 3 bases, with 0 bases between. CDR3 coding DNA: TGTGCCAGCAGTTCTAATGAAAAACTGTTTTTT. Translating it yields CASSSNEKLFF.

V gene TRBV2 combines with J gene TRBJ2-1, with D uncertain. This CDR3 has 14 residues. The germline V and J ends were trimmed by 0 bases and 12 bases, with 15 bases remaining between them. Per germline, CDR1 SNHLY and CDR2 FYNNEI. In DNA form, the CDR3 reads TGTGCCAGCAGTGAAGCGCTTCTAGATTCAGGGCAGTTCTTC. Protein sequence: CASSEALLDSGQFF. Full variable domain (remainder filled in from reference TRBV2 and TRBJ2-1): EPEVTQTPSHQVTQMGQEVILRCVPISNHLYFYWYRQILGQKVEFLVSFYNNEISEKSEIFDDQFSVERPDGSNFTLKIRSTKLEDSAMYFCASSEALLDSGQFFGPGTRLTVL.

This chain connects TRBV7-9 to TRBJ2-4; TRBD1 matches 8 bases. The CDR3 runs to 15 residues. Trimming removed 2 bases from V and 11 bases from J; junction bases left unmatched: 11. CDR1 and CDR2 (germline): SEHNR, FQNEAQ (reference sequence). The CDR3 sequence: CASSLSESRGPFQYF. In DNA form, the CDR3 reads TGTGCCAGCAGCTTAAGTGAGAGCAGGGGGCCCTTTCAGTACTTC.